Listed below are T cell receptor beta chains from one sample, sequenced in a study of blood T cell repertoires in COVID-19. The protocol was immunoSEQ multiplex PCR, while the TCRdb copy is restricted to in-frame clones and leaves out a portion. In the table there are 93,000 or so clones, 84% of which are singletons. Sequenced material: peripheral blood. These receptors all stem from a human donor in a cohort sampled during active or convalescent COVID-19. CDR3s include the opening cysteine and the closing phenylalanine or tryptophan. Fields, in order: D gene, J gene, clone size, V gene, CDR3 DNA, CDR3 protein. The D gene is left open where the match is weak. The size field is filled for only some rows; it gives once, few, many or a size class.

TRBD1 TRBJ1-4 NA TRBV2 TGTGCCAGCAGCGTACAGGGGGCTGATGAAAAACTGTTTTTT CASSVQGADEKLFF
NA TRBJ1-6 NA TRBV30 TGTGCCTGGAGGGTCCGGGACACCCTGAGCTCCTATAATTCACCCCTCCACTTT CAWRVRDTLSSYNSPLHF
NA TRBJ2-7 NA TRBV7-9 TGTGCCAGCAGGCATGGGGCCCGTCCTTCCTACGAGCAGTACTTC CASRHGARPSYEQYF
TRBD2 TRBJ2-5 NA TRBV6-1 TGTGCCAGCAGTGAAGTTAGCGGGGCAGAGACCCAGTACTTC CASSEVSGAETQYF
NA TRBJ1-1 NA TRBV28 TGTGCCAGCAGTTCCGCCCCTGCCCCCCAAGACAGGAGTGAAGCTTTCTTT CASSSAPAPQDRSEAFF
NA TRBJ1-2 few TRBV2 TGTGCCAGCAGTGAATGGACGGGCCAGGGGGGCTACACCTTC CASSEWTGQGGYTF
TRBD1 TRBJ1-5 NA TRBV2 TGTGCCAGCAGGTATGGGACAGAAAATCAGCCCCAGCATTTT CASRYGTENQPQHF
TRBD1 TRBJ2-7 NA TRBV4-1 TGCGCCAGCAGTCAAGCACAAAACTGGGACAGGCCTTACGAGCAGTACTTC CASSQAQNWDRPYEQYF
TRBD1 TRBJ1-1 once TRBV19 TGTGCCAGTAGTATAGAAGACAGGGTCGGAACTGAAGCTTTCTTT CASSIEDRVGTEAFF
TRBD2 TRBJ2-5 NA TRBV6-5 TGTGCCAGCAGTCAGGGCGGGGGGTACGAGACCCAGTACTTC CASSQGGGYETQYF
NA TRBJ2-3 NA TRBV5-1 TGCGCCAGCAGCTTCCAGGCACACACAGATACGCAGTATTTT CASSFQAHTDTQYF
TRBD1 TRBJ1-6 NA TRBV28 TGTGCCAGCAGTTCTACAGGGGGCGCGGATAATTCACCCCTCCACTTT CASSSTGGADNSPLHF
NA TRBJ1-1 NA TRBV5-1 TGCGCCAGCAGCTTGGACAGGGTTGACACTGAAGCTTTCTTT CASSLDRVDTEAFF
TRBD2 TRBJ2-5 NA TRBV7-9 TGTGCCAGCAGCCTCACTAGCGGGGGACTCCAAGAGACCCAGTACTTC CASSLTSGGLQETQYF
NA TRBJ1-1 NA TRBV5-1 TGCGCCAGCAGCTTGAGGCAAACAGGGTCGTACACTGAAGCTTTCTTT CASSLRQTGSYTEAFF
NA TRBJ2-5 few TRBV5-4 TGTGCCAGCAGCCCGGACGGGACTCGCCAGTACTTC CASSPDGTRQYF
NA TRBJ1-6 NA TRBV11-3 TGTGCCAGCAGCTTAGGGGGGGAATATTCACCCCTCCACTTT CASSLGGEYSPLHF
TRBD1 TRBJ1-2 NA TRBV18 TGTGCCAGCTCACCACCCCTCTACAGGGGAAGAAGCTATGGCTACACCTTC CASSPPLYRGRSYGYTF
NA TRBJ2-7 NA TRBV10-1 TGCGCCAGCAGTGAAAACAGAATGTACGAGCAGTACTTC CASSENRMYEQYF
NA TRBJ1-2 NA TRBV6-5 TGTGCCAGCAGGAGAACAGGCCCCATTGGCTACACCTTC CASRRTGPIGYTF
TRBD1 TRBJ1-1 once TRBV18 TGTGCCAGCTCACCACGTTGGGGACAGGGTCAGCTATTGAACACTGAAGCTTTCTTT CASSPRWGQGQLLNTEAFF
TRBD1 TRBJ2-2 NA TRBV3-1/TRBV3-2 TGTGCCAGCAGCCGAGGACAGGGGCGCTCCCTGAACACCGGGGAGCTGTTTTTT CASSRGQGRSLNTGELFF
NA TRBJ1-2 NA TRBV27 TGTGCCAGCAGTTTATCTTACCAGGGCTTTAACTATGGCTACACCTTC CASSLSYQGFNYGYTF
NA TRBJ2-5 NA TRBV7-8 TGTGCCAGCAGCTGGAGCGGTGCCGGGTACCTCCCGGAGACCCAGTACTTC CASSWSGAGYLPETQYF
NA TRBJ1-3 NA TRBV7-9 TGTGCCAGCAGCTCGGGGACAACAACAGGGTGGTCTGGAAACACCATATATTTT CASSSGTTTGWSGNTIYF
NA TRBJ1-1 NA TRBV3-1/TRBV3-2 TGTGCCAGCAGCCAGGGGTTTCGGGACATGAACACTGAAGCTTTCTTT CASSQGFRDMNTEAFF
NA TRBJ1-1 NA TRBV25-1 TGTGCCAGCAGTGAACGGGAGAGGAGCACTGAAGCTTTCTTT CASSERERSTEAFF
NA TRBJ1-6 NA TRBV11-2 TGTGCCAGCAGCTTAGAGGCAGGAAGGAATTCACCCCTCCACTTT CASSLEAGRNSPLHF
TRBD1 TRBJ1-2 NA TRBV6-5 TGTGCCAGCAGTTACGGGCAGGGGGAGGAAGATGGCTACACCTTC CASSYGQGEEDGYTF
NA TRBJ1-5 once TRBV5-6 TGTGCCAGCACACGCGGGGGGGGAAACCAGCCCCAGCATTTT CASTRGGGNQPQHF
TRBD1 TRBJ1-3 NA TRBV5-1 TGCGCCAGCAGCCCGGACAGGGTGGGTTATGCTGGAAACACCATATATTTT CASSPDRVGYAGNTIYF
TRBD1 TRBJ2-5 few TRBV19 TGTGCCAGTAGTATAACAGGGGTAGAGACCCAGTACTTC CASSITGVETQYF
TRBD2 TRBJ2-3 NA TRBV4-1 TGCGCCAGCAGCCTCGAGGGGCTAGCGGGGGACCAGTGGTTCGCAGATACGCAGTATTTT CASSLEGLAGDQWFADTQYF
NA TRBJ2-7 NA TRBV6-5 TGTGCCAGCACGGGCGGGGAGCGATACGAGCAGTACTTC CASTGGERYEQYF
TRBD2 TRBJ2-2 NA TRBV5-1 TGCGCCAGCAGCTTGCGGACTAGAATGGTGGCGGACACCGGGGAGCTGTTTTTT CASSLRTRMVADTGELFF
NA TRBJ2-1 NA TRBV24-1 TGTGCCACCAGTGATTTTAAACGGGGGGAGCAGTTCTTC CATSDFKRGEQFF
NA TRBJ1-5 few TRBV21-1 TGTGCCAGCGGCAAAGACAGGGGCCATCAGCCCCAGCATTTT CASGKDRGHQPQHF
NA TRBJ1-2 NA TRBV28 TGTGCCAGCAGTTCAACCGGAGGGTACACCTTC CASSSTGGYTF
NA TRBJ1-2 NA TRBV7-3 TGTGCCAGCAGCCCGTCCCCCAGGGGAGGGGGAGGCTACACCTTC CASSPSPRGGGGYTF
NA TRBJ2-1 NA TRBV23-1 TGCGCCACCACGGATCGAGGGAAATATGAGCAGTTCTTC CATTDRGKYEQFF
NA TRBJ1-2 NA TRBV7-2 TGTGCCAGCAGCTTAGCTTCAGACAGTGGCTACACCTTC CASSLASDSGYTF
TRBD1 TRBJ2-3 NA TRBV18 TGTGCCAGCTCCCCGGACAGGGGGACAGATACGCAGTATTTT CASSPDRGTDTQYF
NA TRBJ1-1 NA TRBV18 TGTGCCAGCTCACCAAATTATGGGGCAACGAACACTGAAGCTTTCTTT CASSPNYGATNTEAFF
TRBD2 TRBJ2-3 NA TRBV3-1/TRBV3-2 TGTGCCAGCAGCCAAGAGGGGGGGAGCACAGATACGCAGTATTTT CASSQEGGSTDTQYF
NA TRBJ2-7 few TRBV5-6 TGTGCCAGCAGCCCGTGGACGAGGGACGAGCAGTACTTC CASSPWTRDEQYF
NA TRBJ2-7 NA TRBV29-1 TGCAGCGCCGAAGGTGGGTCGATGACACGGAACTACGAGCAGTACTTC CSAEGGSMTRNYEQYF
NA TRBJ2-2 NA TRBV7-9 TGTGCCAGCAGCTTAGTCGGGTTCGGGGAGCTGTTTTTT CASSLVGFGELFF
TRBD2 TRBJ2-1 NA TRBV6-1 TGTGCCAGCAGTGAAGCTCGACTAGCGGGGAGCAATGAGCAGTTCTTC CASSEARLAGSNEQFF